This note documents a single T cell receptor (beta chain) sequence. Which antigen it targets is not known. Base qualities are not recorded, but no much larger clone differs from it by a single base. The cysteine opens and the phenylalanine closes a CDR3 of 14 amino acids. Only the CDR3 portion is preserved as DNA: 42 bases, with reading frame beginning at the first base. V trim: 3 bases; J trim: 8 bases; unmatched bases: 8. According to the germline V gene, CDR1 reads SGHRS and CDR2 reads YFSETQ. This record comes from a study of cytomegalovirus exposure and HLA in healthy donors (dated by TCRdb to 2017 to 2019). Background for the entire study: An earlier analysis of a few hundred of the donors reported about 280 Gb of sequence data and 90 million to 120 million unique TCR beta sequences obtained from roughly 170 million T cells. In an earlier analysis of more than 550 of the donors, high-throughput TCR beta sequencing was used to judge whether each TCR beta V gene segment behaved as functional or pseudogenic. A later analysis re-examined previously published TCR beta repertoires from several hundred donors and added high-resolution HLA genotyping to investigate patterns of TCR occurrence. A separate validation cohort of 100 to 150 different subjects was used in addition to the approximately 610-subject first cohort. The number of donors typed differed by locus, with roughly 620-640 for A, B, C, DRB1 and DQB1, over 500 for DQA1, under 610 for DPA1, and approximately 470 for DPB1. The study profiled the T cell repertoires of approximately 700 subjects by immunosequencing and related them to cytomegalovirus serostatus. Among 300 to 500 genotyped donors of the cohort, an average of roughly 230,000 unique TCR beta nucleotide sequences was sequenced per donor, of which 15% to 20% were non-productive. All discovery cohort repertoires had been generated using a single sequencing platform. In the later analysis, no new phenotypic data were used to find candidate immune exposures; instead, reliance was placed on TCR beta sequences and their occurrence across donors. High-throughput TCR immunosequencing, statistical association of individual TCRs with disease status, and machine learning were combined to predict cytomegalovirus infection status. Class I and class II HLA loci were covered by the typing at four-digit resolution. Donor age, sex, ethnicity and CMV serostatus were collected together with the repertoire data. Among the approximately 420 genotyped donors, under 90% belonged to the genetic ancestry cluster associated with self-reported Caucasian donors. The study aimed to test whether signatures of past pathogen exposure could be identified by cataloging public T cell receptors. Roughly five DR-DQ haplotypes were handled as single units for association and clustering, since linkage in the cohort was strong. A later genetic analysis took genome-wide SNP genotypes for about 65% of the 666 donors and used that subset as a discovery cohort. An early release that covered roughly 600 HLA-typed donors contained about 300 gigabases of sequencing data and tens of millions of unique TCR sequences.

Receptor libraries were prepared by the immunoSEQ multiplex PCR assay. For the multiplex PCR, a mixture combining 60 forward primers for TCR Vbeta segments and 13 reverse primers for TCR Jbeta segments was used. A multiplex PCR assay on genomic DNA amplified the CDR3 region of rearranged TCR beta genes. The amplified TCR beta libraries were sequenced on the Illumina HiSeq System as 87-base-pair reads. As for the original processing: A later analysis counted tens of millions of unique TCR beta chains across the approximately 700 repertoires, and roughly 9.9 million of these chains were shared by at least two donors. To remove PCR and sequencing errors, raw reads were error-corrected and collapsed into unique sequences using a nearest-neighbor algorithm that merged closely related sequences. To assign V, D and J gene segments, CDR3 sequences were aligned to IMGT reference sequences. For a sequence to be retained, a match of at least six nucleotides to both a V gene segment and a J gene segment was required. A rearrangement was called productive if the CDR3 had no stop codons and remained in frame with V and J, and every other rearrangement was called non-productive. CDR3 was defined according to IMGT convention as the region running from the second conserved V-encoded cysteine to the conserved J-encoded phenylalanine. The earlier analysis of a few hundred of the donors excluded sequences that lacked an unambiguous match to a single V gene segment. An earlier analysis of about 600 of the donors called V segments functional above 56.7% productive rearrangements and segregating when the between-donor standard deviation exceeded 5%. A statistical classification framework was developed to diagnose cytomegalovirus status using the catalog of TCR beta chain sequences. A later analysis assigned V and J genes by comparing TCR nucleotide sequences with IMGT/GENE-DB human TR gene sequences. Using the TCRdist pipeline, a later analysis assigned CDR3 sequences along with most-parsimonious VDJ recombination scenarios. In a later analysis, each TCR beta chain was defined by its CDR3 amino acid sequence together with its V-gene family, and reads lacking a unique V-gene family were excluded. A later analysis removed several hundred highly shared, low-generation-probability nucleotide sequences to deal with suspected cross-contamination and a sequencing artifact. In a later analysis, a clonal expansion index was calculated for each public chain from normalized within-repertoire ranks of inferred template counts. In a later analysis, generation probabilities were computed using a VDJ recombination model fitted to out-of-frame rearrangements, and the results were checked against IGoR. Hypergeometric tests were used in a later analysis to score TCR-TCR, TCR-HLA and TCR-CMV co-occurrence, with a repertoire-size bias correction applied to the TCR pairs. To estimate false discovery rates, a later analysis permuted the HLA or CMV assignments 20 times. In a later analysis, co-occurring TCRs were grouped using DBSCAN, with TCRdist sequence similarity added in when clustering inside HLA-allele-positive subsets. Co-occurrence clustering excluded repertoires with fewer than 30,000 or more than 120,000 public chains, plus five with anomalous nucleotide sharing. The clones in this table, taken by TCRdb from immuneACCESS, are in-frame only. Not every clone is retained; where verified, under half of the shortfall comes from an unresolved V gene, and the cause of the rest is unknown. V, J and clone size are taken as reported in that table, and D and trimming were inferred from the DNA itself. Recorded for this sample are under 200,000 clones; 81% of them occurred a single time. The ten largest clonotypes hold about 1.9% of the sample.

Broad study findings and their caveats: A group of highly shared sequence variants was considered likely to be a technical artifact of the sequencing pipeline. In a later analysis, several top co-occurrence clusters were reported to appear linked to parvovirus B19, influenza, CMV and Epstein-Barr virus. Some IMGT-functional V segments, including TRBV6-2 and TRBV6-3, could not be told apart with the 87-base-pair reads, so those segments were excluded. Correlated functional status among segregating V segments might reflect linkage disequilibrium, but an unknown experimental factor could not be ruled out. Across donors, most TCR sequences were observed very rarely, whereas some public TCRs were present in many individuals. According to a later genetic analysis, donors in an Asian-associated ancestry cluster had fewer N-insertions in productive TCRs than the roughly 670-donor mean. In a later analysis, TCR association rates were found to vary across HLA loci, with the most associated TCRs seen for DRB1 alleles and the fewest for HLA-C alleles. Fewer than 20 rarely observed V segments, including chromosome 9 orphons, were excluded from the earlier analysis of a few hundred of the donors because counts were too low. The authors suggested that the approach could potentially be extended to other disease states and immunological phenotypes. Cytomegalovirus status was reported to be diagnosed by the classifier with high specificity and sensitivity in both the original and validation cohorts. In a later genetic analysis, a missense DCLRE1C variant was associated with V-gene and J-gene trimming of TCR beta chains, and the association was replicated in an independent cohort. A few of the identified cytomegalovirus-associated TCR beta chains were confirmed in vitro to be specific for cytomegalovirus antigens. Sequencing depth was assumed to be roughly uniform across donors in the presence/absence analyses, though that assumption may not hold. A further reported finding was that TCR beta sequences accurately predicted the HLA-A and HLA-B alleles for most subjects in the first cohort. A later analysis found that most CMV-associated TCR beta chains appeared HLA-restricted, with HLA associations seemingly driven largely by CMV exposure. When HLA alleles, especially DR and DQ, strongly co-occurred, TCR associations were difficult to assign to individual alleles. In a later analysis, 16,951 TCR beta sequences were associated with specific HLA alleles at a false discovery rate of 0.05. Immune exposure information for the cohort was limited to CMV serostatus. Broadly in line with IMGT annotations, most TCR beta V segments showed up in productive rearrangements about 90% or about 30% of the time in an earlier analysis of several hundred of the donors. This cohort had only TCR beta chains sequenced, and the lack of alpha or paired-chain data limited which features could be detected. Because some donors lacked HLA typing at each locus, the association tests relied only on the typed subset. In a later analysis, HLA-associated TCR beta chains showed more clonal expansion and lower generation probabilities than non-associated chains that were equally common. The study gave a list of some 150 TCR beta chains associated with cytomegalovirus.

The cohort consisted of 600 or so healthy bone marrow donors. All cohort members were sampled while nominally healthy, although unrecorded immune exposures were likely present. The donor tested CMV seronegative, placing the donor among the 350 or so seronegative members of the cohort. A peripheral blood sample was provided by each donor, and peripheral blood mononuclear cells were used for TCR beta sequencing. Genomic DNA was extracted from the blood cell samples with the Qiagen DNeasy Blood Extraction Kit. The sequenced sample consisted of PBMCs. The sequence links TRBV5-1 to TRBJ1-2; the central 9 bases match TRBD1. This clonotype originated in a woman between 18 and 29 years old in good health and CMV-seronegative. The CDR3 has the sequence CASSSATGGGGYTF. The DNA is as follows: TGCGCCAGCAGCTCCGCGACAGGGGGTGGGGGCTACACCTTC.